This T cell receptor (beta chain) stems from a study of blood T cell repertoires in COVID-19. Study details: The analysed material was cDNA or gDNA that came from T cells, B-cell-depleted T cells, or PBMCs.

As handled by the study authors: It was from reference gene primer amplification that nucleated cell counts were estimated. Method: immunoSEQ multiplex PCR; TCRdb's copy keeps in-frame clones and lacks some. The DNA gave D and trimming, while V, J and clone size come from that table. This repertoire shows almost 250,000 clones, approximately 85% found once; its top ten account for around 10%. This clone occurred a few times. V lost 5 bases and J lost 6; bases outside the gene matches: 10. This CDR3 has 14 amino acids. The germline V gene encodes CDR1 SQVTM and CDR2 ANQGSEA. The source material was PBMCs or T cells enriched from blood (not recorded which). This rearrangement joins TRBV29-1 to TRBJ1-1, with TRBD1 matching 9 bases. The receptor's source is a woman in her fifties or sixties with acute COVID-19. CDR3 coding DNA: TGCAGCGTTCGCCCGGGACAGGGTTTAGCTGAAGCTTTCTTT. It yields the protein CSVRPGQGLAEAFF.